These T cell receptor beta chains were read from a single sample in a study of T cells in Graves' hyperthyroidism and ophthalmopathy. TCRdb independently ran MiXCR on the multiplex PCR reads; one entry per CDR3 protein. The sample includes about 350,000 distinct CDR3 sequences, approximately 13% of them seen just once. Sequencing was done on a sample of blood. These receptor sequences come from a woman in her twenties or thirties with Graves' hyperthyroidism. Both conserved end residues are part of each CDR3. The D gene is left open where the match is weak. Size tells how often a clone was seen (once, few, many) or the class of an expanded clone, and some rows leave it out.

cdr3_aa cdr3_nt j_call clone_size d_call v_call
CATSVTTGELFF TGTGCCACCTCAGTTACCACCGGGGAGCTGTTTTTT TRBJ2-2 many - TRBV24-1
CASSRPGGNSPLHF TGCGCCAGCAGCCGGCCTGGGGGAAATTCACCCCTCCACTTT TRBJ1-6 few - TRBV4-1
CASSLALGETQYF TGCGCCAGCAGCTTGGCCTTGGGTGAGACCCAGTACTTC TRBJ2-5 many - TRBV5-1
CSARKAGGTGELFF TGCAGTGCTAGGAAGGCGGGAGGGACCGGGGAGCTGTTTTTT TRBJ2-2 - TRBD2 TRBV20-1
CASSETTGYSPLHF TGTGCCAGCAGTGAAACCACAGGGTATTCACCCCTCCACTTT TRBJ1-6 many - TRBV2
CATSRVTQLQETQYF TGTGCCACCAGCAGAGTCACACAGCTCCAAGAGACCCAGTACTTC TRBJ2-5 - - TRBV15
CASSSISGPPGDTQYF TGTGCCAGCAGTAGTATCTCGGGACCACCAGGAGATACGCAGTATTTT TRBJ2-3 few - TRBV6-1
CAWTAGGARSYNEQFF TGTGCCTGGACCGCGGGGGGAGCGCGCTCCTACAATGAGCAGTTCTTC TRBJ2-1 - TRBD2 TRBV30
CASSYEGIQPQHF TGTGCCAGCAGTTATGAGGGTATTCAGCCCCAGCATTTT TRBJ1-5 many - TRBV12-3/TRBV12-4
CASSTHDRVGETQYF TGTGCCAGCAGCACTCATGACAGGGTCGGCGAGACCCAGTACTTC TRBJ2-5 few TRBD1 TRBV5-4
CASGFGEAFF TGTGCCAGCGGATTTGGGGAGGCTTTCTTT TRBJ1-1 many - TRBV27
CASSIGTGVNYGYTF TGTGCCAGCAGTATTGGGACGGGGGTTAACTATGGCTACACCTTC TRBJ1-2 - - TRBV12-3/TRBV12-4
CASTRPGQLYSNQPQHF TGTGCCAGCACCCGACCGGGACAGCTATATAGCAATCAGCCCCAGCATTTT TRBJ1-5 many TRBD1 TRBV28
CASSSGGGNTGELFF TGTGCCAGCAGTTCGGGCGGGGGAAACACCGGGGAGCTGTTTTTT TRBJ2-2 many TRBD2 TRBV12-3/TRBV12-4
CASTRGLAAYTSYEQYF TGTGCCAGCACCCGGGGACTAGCGGCATACACCTCCTACGAGCAGTACTTC TRBJ2-7 - TRBD2 TRBV12-3/TRBV12-4
CSVGGAGYEQYF TGCAGCGTTGGAGGAGCGGGTTACGAGCAGTACTTC TRBJ2-7 - - TRBV29-1
CASRLGELGGNEQLF TGTGCCAGCAGGTTGGGCGAGTTGGGTGGGAATGAGCAGCTCTTC TRBJ2-1 - - TRBV6-1